Following are 24 T cell receptor beta chains from one sample sequenced in a study of regulatory T cells in long-lasting Graves disease. Library construction for TCR beta used iRepertoire HTBI primers and Arm-PCR of CDR3 regions. MiXCR was run by TCRdb on the multiplex PCR reads, yielding one entry per CDR3 protein. The repertoire holds 360,000 or so distinct CDR3 sequences, with around 11% as singletons. The time point denotes: newly diagnosed GD, antithyroid drugs for less than 3 months. From RNA extracted from PBMCs, the TCR library was made. This same sample was also taken into another study, of T cells in Graves' hyperthyroidism and ophthalmopathy.

Sequenced material: peripheral blood mononuclear cells (PBMCs), taken at new diagnosis, from a patient treated with antithyroid drugs. The receptor set was obtained from a young woman with Graves disease.

This clonotype was detected many times. The CDR3: CASSEDLAGHYYSYNEQFF. DNA of the CDR3: TGTGCCAGCAGTGAAGATCTAGCGGGTCATTACTACTCCTACAATGAGCAGTTCTTC. This chain links TRBV2 with TRBJ2-1; 8 nucleotides line up with TRBD2. The length of the CDR3 is 19 residues. CDR1 and CDR2 from the germline V gene are SNHLY and FYNNEI. The junction had 11 bases not matched to a gene; V was cut back by 1 base and J by 0 bases.

This clonotype was observed at least ten times. The genes are TRBV3-1 and TRBJ1-5; D possibly corresponds to TRBD1 (5 bases). CDR3 length: 15 residues. The V end was cut by 4 bases, the J end by 7 bases, with 17 bases between. The germline gives CDR1 LGHDT, CDR2 YNNKEL (reference sequence). CDR3 DNA: TGTGCCAGCAGCCCGGGAGGGGATGGGAAGCAGCCCCAGCATTTT. Protein: CASSPGGDGKQPQHF.

With respect to this clonotype: A much larger clone differs by one base, so this may be a read error. The chain combines TRBV7-8 with TRBJ2-3; D ambiguous. This CDR3 spans 15 amino acids. Germline V gene data show CDR1 as SGHVS and CDR2 as FQNEAQ. V lost 3 bases, J lost 2 bases, and 12 bases lay in between. CDR3 protein: CASSFERLNTDTQYF. The CDR3 nucleotides are TGTGCCAGCAGCTTCGAGCGACTTAACACAGATACGCAGTATTTT.

V usage is TRBV28 and J usage is TRBJ2-1, with TRBD1 matching 9 bases. Trimming at V came to 6 bases and at J to 8 bases, leaving 11 bases not matched to a gene. Germline-derived CDR1 and CDR2 are MDHEN and SYDVKM. CDR3 length: 15 amino acids. The CDR3 region is CASRSGTGYVDEQFF. CDR3 coding DNA: TGTGCCAGCAGGTCCGGGACAGGGTATGTTGATGAGCAGTTCTTC.

Concerning this clonotype itself: One end of the junction is discordant with germline, which a read error may explain. The rearrangement uses TRBV30 and TRBJ2-7; perhaps TRBD1 as D (7 bases). The length of the CDR3 is 14 residues. Germline CDR1 GTSNPN, CDR2 SVGIG (reference sequence). CDR3 protein: CAWSRGTATYEQYF. As DNA, the CDR3 is TGTGCCTGGAGCCGCGGGACAGCCACCTACGAACAGTACTTC.

Many counts were recorded for this clonotype. This chain joins TRBV12-3 or TRBV12-4 and TRBJ2-5, with a weak D call TRBD2 (6 bases). The CDR3 spans 14 residues. Trimming cost V 4 bases and J 2 bases, with 11 bases left between them. The CDR3 loop is CASSYLAGQETQYF. The DNA for the CDR3 is TGTGCCAGCAGTTACCTTGCGGGACAAGAGACCCAGTACTTC.

In the case of this clonotype: A much larger clone lies a single base off, so this may be a read error. The chain couples TRBV28 to TRBJ1-1; D gene uncertain. The CDR3 spans 15 residues. Germline CDR1 and CDR2: MDHEN and SYDVKM. V was shortened by 3 bases and J by 4 bases, with 15 bases between the two germline ends. CDR3 nucleotides: TGTGCCAGCAGTTTGATAAGGGCCGAGGGCACTGAAGCTTTCTTT. It translates to CASSLIRAEGTEAFF.

There are many counts of this clonotype. The chain employs TRBV20-1 and TRBJ2-2; 7 bases line up with TRBD2. The germline CDR1 and CDR2 sequences are DFQATT and SNEGSKA (reference sequence). CDR3 size: 17 residues. With 1 base clipped from V and 1 base from J, the junction kept 9 bases outside the gene matches. CDR3 residues: CSARVPWGGRNTGELFF. The CDR3, as DNA: TGCAGTGCTAGAGTGCCCTGGGGCGGGAGGAACACCGGGGAGCTGTTTTTT.

This clonotype was detected many times. The chain has TRBV5-5 and TRBJ2-7; TRBD2 might be the D (5 bases). The CDR3 totals 14 residues. Trimming pared 5 bases from V and 2 bases from J, leaving 14 bases between. Germline V lookup: CDR1 SGHKS, CDR2 YYEKEE (reference sequence). The CDR3 DNA reads TGTGCCAGCAGTCATGGACTTCCAGCCTACGAGCAGTACTTC. Its translation: CASSHGLPAYEQYF.

The V and J genes are TRBV5-6 and TRBJ2-1; 7 bases fit TRBD2. CDR3 length: 15 amino acids. The V gene's germline CDR1 is SGHDT and CDR2 YYEEEE. With 3 bases clipped from V and 4 bases from J, the junction kept 7 bases outside the gene matches. The CDR3 protein is CASSSGRAIYNEQFF. CDR3 bases: TGTGCCAGCAGCTCTGGGAGGGCCATATACAATGAGCAGTTCTTC.

This chain uses TRBV7-9 with TRBJ2-1, with D perhaps being TRBD1 or TRBD2 (5 bases each). CDR3 length: 15 amino acids. The germline CDR1 and CDR2 sequences are SEHNR and FQNEAQ (reference sequence). Trimming cost V 5 bases and J 6 bases, with 17 bases left between them. The CDR3 spells CASSPAGRGPNEQFF. The DNA of the CDR3 is TGTGCCAGCAGCCCGGCGGGTAGGGGCCCCAATGAGCAGTTCTTC.

The chain recombines TRBV5-1 with TRBJ2-5, with 9 bases that match TRBD2. The germline gives CDR1 SGHRS, CDR2 YFSETQ. J was trimmed by 5 bases and V by 0 bases; bases with no gene match: 5. The CDR3 covers 15 residues. CDR3 sequence reads: CASSLGSGGSETQYF. The CDR3 DNA reads TGCGCCAGCAGCTTGGGAAGCGGGGGGTCGGAGACCCAGTACTTC. The full variable domain, in which reference TRBV5-1 and TRBJ2-5 provide the parts outside the CDR3, is KAGVTQTPRYLIKTRGQQVTLSCSPISGHRSVSWYQQTPGQGLQFLFEYFSETQRNKGNFPGRFSGRQFSNSRSEMNVSTLELGDSALYLCASSLGSGGSETQYFGPGTRLLVL.

This clonotype was counted only a few times. The chain links TRBV4-3 to TRBJ2-7, with 11 bases matching TRBD1. The CDR3 has 15 residues. Germline CDR1 and CDR2: LGHNA and YSLEER. The trim removed 6 bases at V and 2 bases at J, leaving 6 bases unmatched. The CDR3 bases are TGCGCCAGCAGTGCCGGGACAGGGGGGCCCTACGAGCAGTACTTC. Amino acids: CASSAGTGGPYEQYF.

In this sample, this clonotype turned up a few times. The rearrangement joins TRBV14 to TRBJ1-2; 7 bases fit TRBD1. Germline V gene data show CDR1 as SGHDN and CDR2 as FVKESK. This CDR3 contains 13 residues. Trimming cost V 3 bases and J 8 bases; bases outside gene matches: 6. CDR3 nucleotides: TGTGCCAGCAGCCATATACAGGGGAGCGGCTACACCTTC. This sequence encodes CASSHIQGSGYTF. Using reference TRBV14 and TRBJ1-2 for the parts outside the CDR3, the full variable domain is EAGVTQFPSHSVIEKGQTVTLRCDPISGHDNLYWYRRVMGKEIKFLLHFVKESKQDESGMPNNRFLAERTGGTYSTLKVQPAELEDSGVYFCASSHIQGSGYTFGSGTRLTVV.

This clonotype was seen a few times. This sequence joins TRBV4-2 and TRBJ2-7, with 8 nucleotides matching TRBD1. This CDR3 contains 19 residues. Germline-derived CDR1 and CDR2 are LGHNA and YNFKEQ. The V gene end was trimmed by 4 bases and the J gene end by 5 bases; junction bases not matched to a gene: 22. CDR3 DNA sequence: TGTGCCAGCAGCCGAAGCCGACTTGACAGGGGAGGCATGCCCGACGAGCAGTACGTC. Translation gives CASSRSRLDRGGMPDEQYV.

The chain combines TRBV7-6 with TRBJ1-6; possible D gene TRBD1, 5 bases. CDR1 SGHVS and CDR2 FNYEAQ come from the germline V gene. V dropped 1 base and J dropped 0 bases, with 16 bases sitting between them. The CDR3 sequence is 19 residues long. CDR3 sequence reads: CASSLEPGRASSYNSPLHF. Written as DNA, the CDR3 is TGTGCCAGCAGCTTAGAGCCAGGGCGGGCAAGCTCCTATAATTCACCCCTCCACTTT.

The sample holds many counts of this clonotype. The chain links TRBV28 to TRBJ1-4, with D perhaps TRBD1 (5 bases). Germline assignment: CDR1 MDHEN and CDR2 SYDVKM. Trimming cost V 3 bases and J 8 bases, with 22 bases left between them. This CDR3 has 17 amino acids. CDR3 residues: CASSFGQSGMLSEKLFF. In DNA form, the CDR3 reads TGTGCCAGCAGTTTCGGACAATCGGGGATGCTTTCGGAAAAACTGTTTTTT.

This clonotype was observed many times. The chain carries TRBV7-8 and TRBJ2-3; TRBD2 matches at 9 bases. The CDR3 is 21 amino acids. V trimming: 2 bases; J trimming: 1 base; junction bases outside the gene matches: 19. The germline CDR1 and CDR2 sequences are SGHVS and FQNEAQ. Here the CDR3 reads CASSLTRVGVLRGGRTDTQYF. DNA of the CDR3: TGTGCCAGCAGCTTAACTCGCGTAGGGGTACTGCGGGGGGGCCGCACAGATACGCAGTATTTT.

J is TRBJ1-4 and V is TRBV27, with 10 positions matching TRBD1. This CDR3 has 18 amino acids. The V gene end was trimmed by 7 bases and the J gene end by 3 bases; junction bases not matched to a gene: 14. Germline values: CDR1 MNHEY, CDR2 SMNVEV (reference sequence). As DNA, the CDR3 is TGTGCCAGCATGACGATAGGACAGGGGGGGGGGGCTAATGAAAAACTGTTTTTT. As protein: CASMTIGQGGGANEKLFF.

Many counts were recorded for this clonotype. The CDR3 sequence is CASSTVDSYEQYF. As DNA, the CDR3 is TGTGCCAGCAGTACAGTTGACTCCTACGAGCAGTACTTC. This sequence joins TRBV5-8 and TRBJ2-7; no definite D call. Trimming pared 5 bases from V and 0 bases from J, leaving 9 bases between. The CDR3 length is 13 residues. Looked up from germline, CDR1 is SGHTS and CDR2 is YDEGEE.

This clonotype occurred many times. The chain links TRBV6-1 to TRBJ2-7; 11 positions match TRBD2. V gave up 5 bases and J gave up 7 bases; unmatched junction bases: 10. The length of the CDR3 is 15 residues. Germline CDR1 is MNHNS and CDR2 is SASEGT. The CDR3 DNA reads as TGTGCCAGCAGTCCTCTAGCGGGGGGTAGCCTGGAGCAGTACGTC. Translated: CASSPLAGGSLEQYV.

The sample holds many counts of this clonotype. The rearrangement uses TRBV30 and TRBJ1-1, with D tentatively TRBD1 (5 bases). Germline V gene sequence: CDR1 GTSNPN, CDR2 SVGIG (reference sequence). Between the trimmed V and J ends, which lost 4 bases and 3 bases, there was a span of 15 bases. CDR3 length: 14 amino acids. CDR3 loop: CAWTSGSGHTEAFF. DNA of the CDR3: TGTGCCTGGACCAGTGGGTCAGGGCACACTGAAGCTTTCTTT. The complete variable domain, with remaining parts taken from reference TRBV30 and TRBJ1-1, reads SQTIHQWPATLVQPVGSPLSLECTVEGTSNPNLYWYRQAAGRGLQLLFYSVGIGQISSEVPQNLSASRPQDRQFILSSKKLLLSDSGFYLCAWTSGSGHTEAFFGQGTRLTVV.

This clonotype came up a few times. The V call is TRBV6-1, the J call TRBJ1-5; maybe TRBD1 (5 bases). CDR1 MNHNS and CDR2 SASEGT come from the germline V gene. Trimming stripped 5 bases from V and 5 bases from J, with 10 bases between. The CDR3 spans 13 residues. The CDR3 nucleotides read TGTGCCAGCAGTCGGACAAAGGATCAGCCCCAGCATTTT. Protein: CASSRTKDQPQHF.

This clonotype has a handful of counts. The chain links TRBV27 to TRBJ2-3; D may be TRBD2 (5 bases). The ends were cut back, 5 bases at V and 4 bases at J, with 19 bases in the middle. The length of the CDR3 is 16 residues. From germline, CDR1 is MNHEY and CDR2 SMNVEV (reference sequence). This CDR3 is CASSPQLRRDSDTQYF. CDR3 DNA sequence: TGTGCCAGCAGTCCCCAACTACGTCGGGATTCAGATACGCAGTATTTT.